The next 2 T cell receptor beta chains were all read from a single sample in a study of shared clonotypes between healthy human individuals (dated by TCRdb to the early 2020s). The library was generated by the immunoSEQ multiplex PCR assay. TCRdb took over this immuneACCESS table, retaining in-frame rearrangements with V and J assigned. Such tables are incomplete; in checked studies, under half of the missing clones stem from an unresolved V gene, and the remainder is unexplained. The sample table shows roughly 700,000 clones, and under 80% are seen once. The top ten constitute 1.5% to 2% of the sample. Sequenced material: memory CD4+ T cells sorted from blood. The intended sense of this specimen's cell subset or site label: CD45RA-negative fraction. These receptors were taken from a woman aged 30 to 39 in good health.

This clone was observed a handful of times. The rearrangement links TRBV7-9 to TRBJ2-2; 9 bases align to TRBD1. The germline CDR1 and CDR2 sequences are SEHNR and FQNEAQ (reference sequence). CDR3 size: 17 residues. J gave up 6 bases and V 5 bases, and 13 bases lay outside the gene matches. The CDR3 here is CASSPLPGQGVSGELFF. For the CDR3, the DNA is TGTGCCAGCAGCCCCCTCCCGGGACAGGGAGTGTCCGGGGAGCTGTTTTTT.

Concerning this clone: Other DNA variants within this sample encode the same CDR3. The chain recombines TRBV5-1 with TRBJ2-1; 10 nucleotides match TRBD2. With 4 bases clipped from V and 3 bases from J, the junction kept 4 bases outside the gene matches. CDR3 length: 15 residues. Germline CDR1 reads SGHRS; CDR2 reads YFSETQ. The CDR3: CASSLPSGSYNEQFF. The CDR3 DNA reads as TGCGCCAGCAGCCTCCCTAGCGGGAGCTACAATGAGCAGTTCTTC.